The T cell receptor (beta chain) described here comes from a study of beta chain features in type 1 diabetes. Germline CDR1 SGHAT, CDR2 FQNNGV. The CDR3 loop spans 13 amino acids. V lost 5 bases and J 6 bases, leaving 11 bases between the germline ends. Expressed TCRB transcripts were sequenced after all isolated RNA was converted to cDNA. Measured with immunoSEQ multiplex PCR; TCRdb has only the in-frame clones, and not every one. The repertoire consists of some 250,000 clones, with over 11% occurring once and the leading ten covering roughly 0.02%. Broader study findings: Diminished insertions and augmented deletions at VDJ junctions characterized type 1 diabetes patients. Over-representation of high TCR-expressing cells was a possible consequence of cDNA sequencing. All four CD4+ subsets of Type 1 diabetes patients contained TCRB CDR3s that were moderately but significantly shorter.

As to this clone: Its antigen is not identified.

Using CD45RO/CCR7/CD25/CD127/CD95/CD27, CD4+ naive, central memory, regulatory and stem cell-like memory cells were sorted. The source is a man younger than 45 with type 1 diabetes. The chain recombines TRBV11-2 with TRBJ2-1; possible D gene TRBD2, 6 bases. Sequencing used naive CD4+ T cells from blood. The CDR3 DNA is TGTGCCAGCAGCAAAGGGACTTTCAATGAGCAGTTCTTC. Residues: CASSKGTFNEQFF.